By its share, the clone carrying this T cell receptor (beta chain) is medium-sized. Its antigen is currently unknown. Peripheral blood genomic DNA, not sorted cells or RNA, was the template. Rearranged V-D-J TRB sequences were amplified with a mixed TRB-A/B primer pool. From the multiplex PCR reads, TCRdb called clonotypes with MiXCR, one entry per CDR3 protein. The table lists about 720 distinct CDR3 sequences, roughly 26% of them singletons, with approximately 67% in the top ten. The data belong to a study of T cell repertoires in aging, cancer and after chemotherapy. Findings and limits, study-wide: Compared with age-matched healthy donors, untreated hematological or solid cancer patients showed higher blood TCR clonality. Loss of evenness, beyond lost richness, contributed to age-related TCR diversity decline in cancer patients. In each cancer cohort, median generation probability increased across chemotherapy, suggesting thymic output rebounded.

Sequenced material: blood. The TCR originated in a human donor with a solid tumor.

The CDR3 sequence: CASSDMDGDISYEQYF. The CDR3 nucleotides read TGTGCCAGCAGCGACATGGATGGGGACATTTCCTACGAGCAGTACTTC. The chain carries TRBV7-9 and TRBJ2-7; D is perhaps TRBD1 (6 bases). Trimming removed 5 bases at V and 1 base at J, with 18 bases between. The germline V gene has CDR1 SEHNR and CDR2 FQNEAQ (reference sequence). The CDR3 spans 16 residues.